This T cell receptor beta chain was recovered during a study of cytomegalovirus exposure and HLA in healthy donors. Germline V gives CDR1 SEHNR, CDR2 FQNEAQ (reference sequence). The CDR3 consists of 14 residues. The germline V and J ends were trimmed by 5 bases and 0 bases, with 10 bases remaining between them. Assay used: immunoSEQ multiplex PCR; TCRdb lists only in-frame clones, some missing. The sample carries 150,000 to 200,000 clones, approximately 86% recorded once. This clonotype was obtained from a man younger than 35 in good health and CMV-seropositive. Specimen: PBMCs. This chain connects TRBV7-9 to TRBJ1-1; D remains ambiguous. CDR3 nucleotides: TGTGCCAGCAGCATAGGTGCGATGAACACTGAAGCTTTCTTT. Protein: CASSIGAMNTEAFF.